One sample yielded the 6 T cell receptor beta chains listed below, sequenced in a study of vaccination effects on CD4 cells after COVID-19. Sequencing in the ViraFEST assay came after antigen-specific CD4+ T cells had been expanded with viral peptide pools, which were used to stimulate PBMC. Following 10 days of culture, CD4+ T cells were isolated. It was between March and December 2020 that the person had a SARS-CoV-2 infection confirmed by PCR. Data came from immunoSEQ multiplex PCR; TCRdb stores just in-frame clones and leaves some out. The profile covers 20,000 to 30,000 clones, with approximately 70% appearing a single time and about 17% taken by the ten largest. The antigens of these receptors remain unknown. The specimen comprised CD4+ T cells from PBMCs cultured with SARS-CoV-2 spike peptides, sampled before COVID-19 vaccination. These receptors originate from a human donor who had a prior SARS-CoV-2 infection.

The CDR3 is CSARDRRTRYF. CDR3 bases: TGCAGTGCTAGAGATAGGAGGACTAGGTACTTC. The rearrangement links TRBV20-1 to TRBJ2-4, with 7 bases identical to TRBD2. Trimming took 0 bases from V and 15 from J; bases not matched to a gene: 5. The CDR3 sequence is 11 residues long. Germline V gene data show CDR1 as DFQATT and CDR2 as SNEGSKA (reference sequence).

The genes are TRBV7-9 and TRBJ1-2, with D possibly being TRBD1 (6 bases). Germline assignment: CDR1 SEHNR and CDR2 FQNEAQ (reference sequence). The CDR3 has 16 residues. The V end was cut by 5 bases, the J end by 6 bases, with 22 bases between. The CDR3 DNA follows: TGTGCCAGCAGCAGAGTAGGGGGTAGACTTCGGAATGGCTACACCTTC. It specifies CASSRVGGRLRNGYTF.

The V gene is TRBV6-1, the J gene TRBJ2-5; TRBD2 agrees at 10 bases. This CDR3 contains 17 residues. V gave up 3 bases and J gave up 4 bases; unmatched junction bases: 11. CDR1 MNHNS and CDR2 SASEGT come from the germline V gene. The CDR3 nucleotides read TGTGCCAGCAGTGATAGTTTATCTAGCGGGAGTAGAGAGACCCAGTACTTC. Encoded protein: CASSDSLSSGSRETQYF.

The rearrangement joins TRBV4-3 to TRBJ2-1; no definite D call. The ends were cut back, 0 bases at V and 15 bases at J, with 6 bases in the middle. The germline V gene encodes CDR1 LGHNA and CDR2 YSLEER. The CDR3 covers 10 residues. In DNA form, the CDR3 reads TGCGCCAGCAGCCAAGAATGGGCGTTCTTC. The encoded protein is CASSQEWAFF.

The chain couples TRBV6-1 to TRBJ2-3; D might be TRBD1 or TRBD2, each matching 5 bases. The germline CDR1 and CDR2 sequences are MNHNS and SASEGT. The CDR3 is 15 amino acids. Trimming removed 3 bases from V and 0 bases from J, with 10 bases in between. For the CDR3, the DNA is TGTGCCAGCAGTGACGGGACGGAAAGCACAGATACGCAGTATTTT. Its translation is CASSDGTESTDTQYF.

This clone has more than one count but fewer than ten. V gene TRBV5-6 combines with J gene TRBJ1-1; no clear D gene. The V gene's germline CDR1 is SGHDT and CDR2 YYEEEE. The CDR3 is 13 residues long. V was cut by 0 bases and J by 5 bases, with 8 bases left in between. The CDR3 bases are TGTGCCAGCAGCTTGGGGCCCTTAACTGAAGCTTTCTTT. It yields the protein CASSLGPLTEAFF. Variable domain in full (rest from reference TRBV5-6 and TRBJ1-1): DAGVTQSPTHLIKTRGQQVTLRCSPKSGHDTVSWYQQALGQGPQFIFQYYEEEERQRGNFPDRFSGHQFPNYSSELNVNALLLGDSALYLCASSLGPLTEAFFGQGTRLTVV.